This T cell receptor beta chain stems from a study of blood T cell repertoires in COVID-19 (dated by TCRdb to between 2020 and 2021). For the wider study: Collaborator samples came from the United States, Italy and Spain and covered acute and convalescent phases of COVID-19. Subjects who had been exposed to COVID-19, were actively infected with it, or had recovered from it provided the deeply sampled blood TCRbeta repertoires that made up the dataset. HLA class I and class II types, where available, came from metadata supplied by the sample provider rather than from assay-based typing. The samples were drawn from two sources: the first 160 participants of the ongoing ImmuneRACE study, and 950 to 1,500 subjects contributed by 6 global collaborators. The prospective study material was composed of cDNA or gDNA derived from T cells, B-cell-depleted T cells, or PBMCs. Sample metadata almost always included a de-identified subject ID, COVID-19 status, age in years and sex. The repertoires were released in a freely available public database intended as a resource for research on the immune response to SARS-CoV-2.

Overall results and qualifications from the work: How much clinical and demographic metadata was included differed by source and by participant, and the metadata was provided uncurated.

Participants in the prospective study were enrolled through a virtual design, were aged roughly 18 to 100 years, and lived in fewer than 30 United States geographic areas. In the prospective study, cohorts were assigned on the basis of participant-reported clinical history obtained from a screening survey and a study questionnaire. Mobile phlebotomists in the prospective study collected whole blood, serum and a nasopharyngeal or oropharyngeal swab from every participant. Participants in the prospective study had the option to provide additional blood draws and questionnaires over an approximately 2-month period. Before DNA extraction, blood samples from the prospective study were shipped at room temperature or frozen. TCRbeta CDR3 regions were amplified from genomic DNA using the immunoSEQ Assay, a bias-controlled multiplex PCR. On the study's bioinformatics: Within the assay, amplification of reference gene primers was used to estimate how many nucleated cells each sample contained. Sequence reads were collapsed and filtered to measure the absolute abundance of every unique TCRbeta CDR3 rearrangement. Productive Simpson clonality was computed per sample as the square root of Simpson's diversity index over productive rearrangements. Imported from immuneACCESS, the table was reduced by TCRdb to in-frame sequences with V and J called. These copies leave out some clones; in studies compared against another copy, an unresolved V gene accounts for under half, and the cause of the remainder is not known. The V and J calls and clone size are taken from that table; D and trimming were inferred from the DNA. This sample is represented by about 360,000 clones; 70% to 90% of them were singletons. The ten largest clonotypes hold 2% to 2.5% of the sample.

Concerning this clone: No cognate antigen has been identified for it. No clone much larger than this one lies a single base away; base qualities are absent.

The CDR3 spans 14 residues, from the cysteine through the phenylalanine. Only the CDR3 DNA is retained, 42 bases long and in frame from the first base. As encoded in the germline V gene, CDR1 is SGHRS while CDR2 is YFSETQ. Trimming takes 0 bases from V and 8 bases from J, and the germline ends sit 14 bases apart. The TCR comes from a woman in her thirties or forties with acute COVID-19. The chain employs TRBV5-1 and TRBJ1-2, with no confidently assigned D gene. The sequencing sample was made of PBMCs or T cells enriched from blood (not recorded which). The DNA sequence is as follows: TGCGCCAGCAGCTTGGTTGGGGTCCGGGGAGGCTACACCTTC. Its protein product is CASSLVGVRGGYTF.